A selection of T cell receptor beta chains follows, all from one sample in a study of T cell responses to AZD1222 COVID-19 vaccine. TCRdb keeps only in-frame clones here, not all; method: immunoSEQ multiplex PCR. The data contain 160,000 or so clones, about 91% of them singletons. Sequencing was performed on peripheral blood, taken on day 0 of AZD1222 vaccination. These receptors were collected from an adult in good health. CDR3s include the opening cysteine and the closing phenylalanine or tryptophan. D genes are given only for firm matches. Size tells how often a clone was seen (once, few, many) or the class of an expanded clone, and some rows leave it out.

V	size	J	D	DNA	CDR3
TRBV6-1	NA	TRBJ2-7	NA	TGTGCCAGCAGTGAAGATGTCAGCCTCGGCGAGCAGTACTTC	CASSEDVSLGEQYF
TRBV3-1/TRBV3-2	once	TRBJ1-4	NA	TGTGCCAGCAGCCAAGTTTACCGTGAAAAACTGTTTTTT	CASSQVYREKLFF
TRBV5-1	NA	TRBJ1-1	NA	TGCGCCAGCAGCTTGGGGCCGGGACAAACAAACACTGAAGCTTTCTTT	CASSLGPGQTNTEAFF
TRBV9	NA	TRBJ2-2	TRBD1	TGTGCCAGCAGCGGCGGGACAGGGGAACGAAGGGGCGGGGAGCTGTTTTTT	CASSGGTGERRGGELFF
TRBV4-1	once	TRBJ1-1	NA	TGCGCCAGCAGCCAATTGAGGGACACTGAAGCTTTCTTT	CASSQLRDTEAFF
TRBV19	NA	TRBJ2-1	NA	TGTGCCAGTAGTATAGGACCGAGCTCCTACAATGAGCAGTTCTTC	CASSIGPSSYNEQFF
TRBV30	once	TRBJ2-1	TRBD2	TGTGCCTGGGGCCCCGGTTGGGGTAGCGGGGGGCCGGGGAATGAGCAGTTCTTC	CAWGPGWGSGGPGNEQFF
TRBV5-1	NA	TRBJ1-1	NA	TGCGCCAGCAGCTTACAGGGCCGATTTGAAGCTTTCTTT	CASSLQGRFEAFF
TRBV19	NA	TRBJ1-2	NA	TGTGCCAGTAAAAGGGACATTGCTAACTATGGCTACACCTTC	CASKRDIANYGYTF
TRBV15	NA	TRBJ1-3	NA	TGTGCCACCAGCAGCGGCTTACTTAATGGAAACACCATATATTTT	CATSSGLLNGNTIYF
TRBV11-2	NA	TRBJ2-7	TRBD2	TGTGCCAGCAGCGTTAATGTCGGGGGGGGCCGATACGAGCAGTACTTC	CASSVNVGGGRYEQYF
TRBV6-2/TRBV6-3	NA	TRBJ1-1	NA	TGTGCCAGCAGTTCCCCCACTCGAAGGACCACTGAAGCTTTCTTT	CASSSPTRRTTEAFF
TRBV2	NA	TRBJ2-7	NA	TGTGCCAGCAGGGGGGGACAGTACGAGCAGTACTTC	CASRGGQYEQYF
TRBV3-1/TRBV3-2	once	TRBJ2-4	TRBD2	TGTGCCAGCAGCCAATGGGCGGGGGATCTAGCCAAAAACATTCAGTACTTC	CASSQWAGDLAKNIQYF
TRBV7-2	NA	TRBJ2-3	TRBD2	TGTGCCAGCAGGCCTAACCTAGCGGGGCGTACAGATACGCAGTATTTT	CASRPNLAGRTDTQYF
TRBV9	NA	TRBJ1-1	NA	TGTGCCAGCAGCGTAGATGGGGGGAGAGGTGAAGCTTTCTTT	CASSVDGGRGEAFF
TRBV5-1	NA	TRBJ2-3	NA	TGCGCCAGCAGCTTGGAACCAGGGGGGAGGACAGATACGCAGTATTTT	CASSLEPGGRTDTQYF
TRBV6-1	few	TRBJ2-7	TRBD2	TGTGCCAGCAGTGAGAGCGGGAGGGGCTACGAGCAGTACTTC	CASSESGRGYEQYF
TRBV10-3	NA	TRBJ2-1	NA	TGTGCCATCAGGGACCTACCCCAAGGTGATGAGCAGTTCTTC	CAIRDLPQGDEQFF
TRBV29-1	NA	TRBJ2-7	TRBD2	TGCAGCGTTGAAGGACTAGCGGGAGGGCCCTCCTACGAGCAGTACTTC	CSVEGLAGGPSYEQYF
TRBV2	NA	TRBJ1-6	NA	TGTGCCAGCTCTTTTCGGGCTGGGGTTAATTCACCCCTCCACTTT	CASSFRAGVNSPLHF
TRBV30	NA	TRBJ1-1	NA	TGTGCCTTGACAGAGAACACTGAAGCTTTCTTT	CALTENTEAFF
TRBV7-9	NA	TRBJ1-1	NA	TGTGCCAGCAGCTTAATCGCCGGCAGGGGAACCACTGAAGCTTTCTTT	CASSLIAGRGTTEAFF
TRBV27	once	TRBJ1-2	NA	TGTGCCAGCAGTTTAAGGGCCCACTATGGCTACACCTTC	CASSLRAHYGYTF
TRBV12-1	NA	TRBJ1-4	NA	TGTGCCAGCAGCTTTGGTGAAAAACTGTTTTTT	CASSFGEKLFF
TRBV7-3	few	TRBJ1-5	NA	TGTGCCAGCAGCTTTTCATACAATCAGCCCCAGCATTTT	CASSFSYNQPQHF
TRBV27	NA	TRBJ2-3	TRBD2	TGTGCCAGCAGTTTATTGGGGACTAGCGGGAGAGTAGCGCAGTATTTT	CASSLLGTSGRVAQYF
TRBV5-1	NA	TRBJ1-1	NA	TGCGCCAGCGCCTTTGGGGGTCCGGACACTGAAGCTTTCTTT	CASAFGGPDTEAFF
TRBV30	NA	TRBJ2-7	NA	TGTGCCTGGAGTGTATTGGGGGCAGACGAGCAGTACTTC	CAWSVLGADEQYF
TRBV5-1	once	TRBJ2-1	NA	TGCGCCAGCAGCCTACCTAAAAGCGCGAGCAACAATGAGCAGTTCTTC	CASSLPKSASNNEQFF
TRBV10-2	NA	TRBJ1-2	NA	TGCGCCAGCAGTGTCAATCCAGGGTCCTATGGCTACACCTTC	CASSVNPGSYGYTF
TRBV28	NA	TRBJ2-7	TRBD2	TGTGCCAGCAGGGCTAGCGGTCCACCCTCCTACGAGCAGTACTTC	CASRASGPPSYEQYF
TRBV4-3	NA	TRBJ1-6	TRBD1	TGCGCCAGCAGCCTCTTTGGGACAGGGGTTTCACCCCTCCACTTT	CASSLFGTGVSPLHF
TRBV29-1	NA	TRBJ1-1	TRBD1	TGCAGCGTGGCCGGGACAGGGGGTAGAACGGCTGAAGCTTTCTTT	CSVAGTGGRTAEAFF
TRBV2	NA	TRBJ2-7	NA	TGTGCCAGCAGAAGCTCCTACGAGCAGTACTTC	CASRSSYEQYF
TRBV7-9	NA	TRBJ2-1	NA	TGTGCCAGCAGCTTAGTATCACAGTACAATGAGCAGTTCTTC	CASSLVSQYNEQFF
TRBV4-3	few	TRBJ2-1	TRBD1	TGCGCCAGCAGCCAAGAGCCGGACAGGGCGACGAATGAGCAGTTCTTC	CASSQEPDRATNEQFF
TRBV7-2	NA	TRBJ2-5	NA	TGTGCCAGCAGCTTACAGCGACTGAGCCAAGAGACCCAGTACTTC	CASSLQRLSQETQYF
TRBV5-5	NA	TRBJ1-5	NA	TGTGCCAGCGGGGCGGGAAACCAGCCCCAGCATTTT	CASGAGNQPQHF
TRBV6-2/TRBV6-3	NA	TRBJ2-7	NA	TGTGCCAGCAGTTACGGGATAGCGGTGACCTACGAGCAGTACTTC	CASSYGIAVTYEQYF
TRBV5-6	once	TRBJ1-1	NA	TGTGCCAGCAGCTTGTCGCCCATCACTGAAGCTTTCTTT	CASSLSPITEAFF
TRBV7-2	NA	TRBJ2-3	NA	TGTGCCAGCAGTTTAGCCCCTGGCACAGATACGCAGTATTTT	CASSLAPGTDTQYF
TRBV12-3/TRBV12-4	NA	TRBJ2-2	NA	TGTGCCAGCAGTGGGGCGGTCCCCGGGGAGCTGTTTTTT	CASSGAVPGELFF
TRBV5-1	NA	TRBJ2-5	NA	TGCGCCAGCAGCTTGTCGGGAGAAGAGACCCAGTACTTC	CASSLSGEETQYF
TRBV6-5	NA	TRBJ1-1	TRBD1	TGTGCCAGCAGGATCACAGGGGCTGATGCTTTCTTT	CASRITGADAFF
TRBV24-1	NA	TRBJ1-2	NA	TGTGCCACCAGTGAATCGGGGTTCTATGGCTACACCTTC	CATSESGFYGYTF
TRBV6-1	NA	TRBJ1-1	NA	TGTGCCAGCAGTGACCTCTTTCAGATGAACACTGAAGCTTTCTTT	CASSDLFQMNTEAFF
TRBV15	NA	TRBJ1-1	TRBD1	TGTGCCACCAGCAGAGACAGGGGGCGAGTGAACACTGAAGCTTTCTTT	CATSRDRGRVNTEAFF
TRBV27	NA	TRBJ2-1	TRBD2	TGTGCCAGCAGTTCTAGCGGTCGGTACAATGAGCAGTTCTTC	CASSSSGRYNEQFF
TRBV11-2	NA	TRBJ1-2	NA	TGTGCCAGCAGCTTAGGGGATTCTAACTATGGCTACACCTTC	CASSLGDSNYGYTF
TRBV28	NA	TRBJ1-4	TRBD1	TGTGCCAGCAGTCCTCCGACAGGGTCGGGGGAAAAACTGTTTTTT	CASSPPTGSGEKLFF
TRBV28	few	TRBJ1-2	TRBD1	TGTGCCAGCAGACACCGGGACAGGGCCTATGGCTACACCTTC	CASRHRDRAYGYTF